This TCR beta chain derives from a study of T cell responses to AZD1222 COVID-19 vaccine. The germline CDR1 and CDR2 sequences are SGHRS and YFSETQ. Trimming took 0 bases from V and 5 from J; bases not matched to a gene: 6. There are 15 residues in the CDR3. Regarding this clone: Its cognate antigen is unknown.

Study observations and caveats: Unmutated regions of variants are reportedly targeted by nearly half of spike-specific TCRs.

TCRdb's table, derived via immunoSEQ multiplex PCR, lists solely in-frame clones and lacks some. The sample lists some 200,000 clones; approximately 94% were seen once. Sequenced here: peripheral blood, sampled 28 days after the second dose of the MenACWY control vaccine. The chain uses TRBV5-1 and TRBJ2-7; TRBD2 matches 9 bases. This TCR was recovered from an adult who received the MenACWY meningococcal vaccine as a control. The CDR3 DNA sequence: TGCGCCAGCAGCTTGGAGCGGGAGGAGTTAGACGAGCAGTACTTC. It is translated as CASSLEREELDEQYF.